The text below deals with one TCR beta chain. This clone was seen more than once but under ten times. What this receptor recognizes is not known. Per-base quality was not reported, and no clone a single base away is much larger than it. All of the isolated RNA was reverse transcribed with the High Capacity cDNA Reverse Transcription Kit, so expressed TCRB transcripts were sequenced. Naive, central memory and regulatory T cell samples underwent deep immunoSEQ sequencing, averaging around 3.6 million total reads per sample. Sorted cells were lysed in RLT buffer, and RNA was extracted using DNase-treated RNeasy Micro or Mini kits according to cell number. To prevent cross-contamination, each cell subset was processed individually, whereas patient and healthy donor samples were processed jointly. Using the immunoSEQ multiplex PCR, TCRB sequences were amplified from cDNA into 87-bp fragments spanning the CDR3 region. Sequencing of the amplicons was performed on the Illumina HiSeq platform. Per the source publication's procedure: Synthetic template baselines were used to correct PCR bias computationally, reads within Hamming distance 2 were collapsed, and singletons that could not be merged were discarded. Reads were aligned against IMGT to assign V, D and J genes, CDR3 length and insertions or deletions at six rearrangement sites. Clonotype counts were normalized to sorted cell number within each subset before computing true diversity and Gini coefficients with the tcR R package. The overlap coefficient, calculated on TCRB nucleotide sequences, was used to measure repertoire sharing. As a proxy for the pre-selection repertoire, out-of-frame TCRB sequences from naive cells were analyzed. Drawn from immuneACCESS, this table holds only the in-frame rearrangements with V and J called that TCRdb kept. Clones are partly lost; checked studies trace under half to an unresolved V gene and leave the rest unexplained. The V and J calls and clone size are taken from that table; D and trimming were inferred from the DNA. A total of hundreds of thousands of clones appear in this sample, about a sixth of them only once. 0.023% of the sample is taken by the ten largest.

The sample belongs to a study of beta chain features in type 1 diabetes listed by TCRdb under 2018. The study in broad terms: Mean age, gender distribution, total cell number and subset yield were not different between patients and healthy donors. A total of 107,917,701 sorted cells were examined across all samples, and the number of cells per subset was strongly correlated with RNA yield. In the study, recently diagnosed type 1 diabetes patients and matched healthy donors were compared on the TCRB repertoires of their sorted circulating CD4+ T cell subsets. Naive and central memory subsets were obtained from all 30 or so donors, but regulatory and stem cell-like memory subsets were isolated from only 8 patients and roughly eight healthy donors. Results the study describes overall, beyond this receptor: Shorter templates might have been favored by PCR, but patient and control samples were amplified and corrected together, so both groups would have been affected equally by any skew. Patients with type 1 diabetes made fewer insertions and deleted more nucleotides at VDJ recombination sites, implying thymic rearrangement abnormalities. In all four CD4+ subsets, TCRB CDR3 length was moderately but significantly shorter in type 1 diabetes patients. Only small numbers of individuals were included in the HLA sub-analyses, which left unresolved whether HLA type had any influence on TCRB rearrangement. Because cDNA was sequenced instead of genomic DNA, highly expressing activated cells could be over-represented, though the groups showed no difference in activation or CD3 levels. The naive, central memory and regulatory TCRB repertoires appeared to resemble one another more closely among patients than among healthy donors.

A single peripheral blood draw of approximately 0.11 L on average was collected from each donor into heparinised tubes. Using a panel that included CD45RO, CCR7, CD25, CD127, CD95 and CD27, naive, central memory, regulatory and stem cell-like memory CD4+ T cells were sorted on a BD FACSAria II. Purity was above 95% for every sorted population. Right away, PBMCs were isolated by Lymphoprep density gradient centrifugation and were stained directly, with no culture step. So that batch effects would be minimized, each experiment stained and sorted samples in pairs, pairing one healthy donor with one patient. The germline V gene encodes CDR1 SGHRS and CDR2 YFSETQ. CDR3 length: 17 amino acids, cysteine to phenylalanine. The only DNA kept is the CDR3, 51 bases in frame from the first base. After removal of 0 bases from V and 5 bases from J, the junction retains 10 bases not matched to a gene.

Sequenced sample: naive CD4+ T cells from blood. According to the study, the label for this sample's cell subset or site signals: true naive CD4+ T cells. The chain was built from TRBV5-1 and TRBJ2-3, and 9 bases in between align with TRBD2. The receptor's source is a woman between 18 and 30 years old in good health. The CDR3 here reads CASSLGPSGISLDTQYF. The DNA sequence reads TGCGCCAGCAGCTTGGGTCCTAGCGGGATTTCTTTAGATACGCAGTATTTT.